The 22 T cell receptor beta chains given below trace back to one sample, sequenced in a study of blood T cell repertoires in COVID-19. TCRdb's copy holds only in-frame clones and misses some; the assay was immunoSEQ multiplex PCR. The sample holds about 98,000 clones, 82% seen once. The sample was peripheral blood. All receptors come from a man between 65 and 80 years old with active or convalescent COVID-19.

The J gene is TRBJ1-4, the V gene TRBV2; D perhaps matches TRBD1 (6 bases). Germline V CDR1 and CDR2: SNHLY, FYNNEI. V dropped 6 bases and J dropped 5 bases, with 16 bases sitting between them. The CDR3 extends over 15 amino acids. CDR3 loop: CASSPTGIGNEKLFF. CDR3 bases: TGTGCCAGCAGCCCTACAGGGATTGGGAATGAAAAACTGTTTTTT.

CDR3 bases: TGTGCCAGCAGTGAATCCCTTAACTATGGCTACACCTTC. It encodes CASSESLNYGYTF. The chain carries TRBV25-1 and TRBJ1-2; unclear D gene. CDR1 is MGHDK, CDR2 SYGVNS, per germline. The CDR3 has 13 residues. Trimming removed 1 base at V and 1 base at J, with 4 bases between.

V usage is TRBV30 and J usage is TRBJ2-3, with 8 bases aligning to TRBD2. Germline V gene lookup returns CDR1 GTSNPN and CDR2 SVGIG (reference sequence). The CDR3 runs to 15 residues. The V gene end was trimmed by 4 bases and the J gene end by 9 bases; junction bases not matched to a gene: 15. For the CDR3, the DNA is TGTGCCTGGAAGTTTGGCGGGGGGAACACAGGGACGCAGTATTTT. It yields the protein CAWKFGGGNTGTQYF.

V and J are TRBV28 and TRBJ2-4; 10 positions agree with TRBD2. J was trimmed by 1 base and V by 6 bases; bases with no gene match: 6. This CDR3 has 16 amino acids. The germline CDR1 and CDR2 sequences are MDHEN and SYDVKM. This CDR3 reads CASRSVAGGAKNIQYF. Here the CDR3 DNA reads TGTGCCAGCAGATCGGTAGCGGGGGGCGCCAAAAACATTCAGTACTTC.

The chain is built from TRBV7-3 and TRBJ1-6; 9 nucleotides match TRBD1. Germline CDR1 and CDR2: SGHTA and FQGTGA. V was pared by 5 bases and J by 6 bases, with 5 bases of the junction left unmatched. This CDR3 has 15 residues. The CDR3 region is CASSRTGDSNSPLHF. The DNA for the CDR3 is TGTGCCAGCAGCCGGACAGGGGACAGTAATTCACCCCTCCACTTT.

In the case of this clone: Distinct nucleotide sequences in the sample also encode this CDR3. V usage is TRBV9 and J usage is TRBJ2-5; the D gene is possibly TRBD1 (5 bases). The ends were cut back, 0 bases at V and 2 bases at J, with 8 bases in the middle. The CDR3 spans 14 residues. The V gene's germline CDR1 is SGDLS and CDR2 YYNGEE. The CDR3 nucleotides are TGTGCCAGCAGCGTAGGGGGCTTGCAAGAGACCCAGTACTTC. Translation gives CASSVGGLQETQYF.

Comment on this clone: A junction boundary mismatches the germline segment, possibly from a read error. V and J are TRBV2 and TRBJ1-1; no clear D gene. This CDR3 spans 11 amino acids. CDR1 is SNHLY, CDR2 FYNNEI, per germline. In DNA form, the CDR3 reads TGCCCATGCGAATTTCGAACTGAAGCTTTCTTT. It yields the protein CPCEFRTEAFF. Together with reference TRBV2 and TRBJ1-1, the CDR3 gives the full variable domain: EPEVTQTPSHQVTQMGQEVILRCVPISNHLYFYWYRQILGQKVEFLVSFYNNEISEKSEIFDDQFSVERPDGSNFTLKIRSTKLEDSAMYFCPCEFRTEAFFGQGTRLTVV.

The gene calls are TRBV28 and TRBJ2-7; 11 bases align to TRBD2. The V segment lost 6 bases and the J segment 1 base; nucleotides outside the gene matches: 11. From germline, CDR1 is MDHEN and CDR2 SYDVKM. The CDR3 sequence is 17 residues long. The CDR3 bases are TGTGCCAGCAGCTCCTATACCGGGACTAGCGGTTCCTACGAGCAGTACTTC. Translation: CASSSYTGTSGSYEQYF. The variable domain in full, with the rest retrieved from reference TRBV28 and TRBJ2-7, is DVKVTQSSRYLVKRTGEKVFLECVQDMDHENMFWYRQDPGLGLRLIYFSYDVKMKEKGDIPEGYSVSREKKERFSLILESASTNQTSMYLCASSSYTGTSGSYEQYFGPGTRLTVT.

The rearrangement links TRBV5-8 to TRBJ1-1, with D maybe TRBD1 (6 bases). The germline V gene encodes CDR1 SGHTS and CDR2 YDEGEE. The V end lost 2 bases, the J end lost 6 bases, and 14 bases lay between the germline ends. The CDR3 is 14 residues long. CDR3 DNA: TGTGCCAGCAGCTTCCCAGGGGTAGGGGCTGAAGCTTTCTTT. Translated, it gives CASSFPGVGAEAFF.

The chain recombines TRBV5-1 with TRBJ2-3, with no clear D. This CDR3 region has 14 residues. Germline values: CDR1 SGHRS, CDR2 YFSETQ. V was cut by 0 bases and J by 3 bases, with 8 bases left in between. DNA of the CDR3: TGCGCCAGCAGCTTGGATCGGGTAACAGATACGCAGTATTTT. This translates into CASSLDRVTDTQYF.

The chain joins TRBV7-9 to TRBJ2-5, with 9 bases aligning to TRBD1. This CDR3 comprises 15 residues. J lost 4 bases, V lost 4 bases, and 7 bases had no gene match. Per germline, CDR1 SEHNR and CDR2 FQNEAQ (reference sequence). In DNA form, the CDR3 reads TGTGCCAGCAGCTCGCGACAGGGGGGGTCAGAGACCCAGTACTTC. Residues: CASSSRQGGSETQYF.

The genes are TRBV11-2 and TRBJ2-5; D gene uncertain. This CDR3 has 15 residues. V lost 0 bases and J lost 4, with 12 bases in between. CDR1 is SGHAT, CDR2 FQNNGV, per germline. CDR3 bases: TGTGCCAGCAGCTTAGATACCCTTGCGGTAGAGACCCAGTACTTC. It is translated as CASSLDTLAVETQYF.

The genes are TRBV15 and TRBJ2-5; TRBD2 might be the D (6 bases). From germline, CDR1 is LNHNV and CDR2 YYDKDF (reference sequence). Trimming removed 2 bases at V and 2 bases at J, with 18 bases between. This CDR3 comprises 17 residues. The CDR3 DNA reads as TGTGCCACCAGCAGATTCACTGTCTTTGGACTACAAGAGACCCAGTACTTC. Translation gives CATSRFTVFGLQETQYF.

The V call is TRBV5-6, the J call TRBJ1-5; TRBD1 is a possible D gene (6 bases). The CDR3 covers 18 residues. V was pared by 3 bases and J by 0 bases, with 19 bases between. Germline CDR1 reads SGHDT; CDR2 reads YYEEEE. CDR3 sequence: CASSYQGHRGDSNQPQHF. CDR3 coding DNA: TGTGCCAGCAGCTACCAGGGGCACCGGGGGGATAGCAATCAGCCCCAGCATTTT.

The CDR3 is CASRHRGDMNTEAFF. DNA of the CDR3: TGTGCCAGCAGGCACAGGGGGGATATGAACACTGAAGCTTTCTTT. This rearrangement joins TRBV6-5 to TRBJ1-1; 8 nucleotides match TRBD1. The V gene's germline CDR1 is MNHEY and CDR2 SVGAGI. The CDR3 loop spans 15 amino acids. V lost 6 bases, J lost 0 bases, and 6 bases stayed unmatched.

The rearrangement joins TRBV29-1 to TRBJ1-3; no clear D gene. Germline CDR1 SQVTM, CDR2 ANQGSEA. This CDR3 has 12 residues. V was cut by 4 bases and J by 4 bases, with 8 bases left in between. The CDR3 sequence: CSVVAEGNTIYF. The CDR3 coding sequence is TGCAGCGTTGTTGCAGAAGGAAACACCATATATTTT.

This chain uses TRBV15 with TRBJ2-5; possibly TRBD2 for D (6 bases). Trimming cost V 1 base and J 5 bases, with 17 bases left between them. Germline CDR1 LNHNV, CDR2 YYDKDF (reference sequence). This CDR3 is 16 amino acids long. The CDR3 nucleotides are TGTGCCACCAGCAGAGGCGTAGCGGCCCTACCGGAGACCCAGTACTTC. Translation gives CATSRGVAALPETQYF.

The genes are TRBV19 and TRBJ1-5, with D possibly TRBD1 on 5 matching bases. Germline-derived CDR1 and CDR2 are LNHDA and SQIVND (reference sequence). The CDR3 is made up of 13 amino acids. The V gene lost 3 bases and the J gene lost 5 bases, with 8 bases spanning the gap. The CDR3 DNA follows: TGTGCCAGTAGTATGGGCAGGGATCAGCCCCAGCATTTT. Translating gives CASSMGRDQPQHF. The complete variable domain, with remaining parts taken from reference TRBV19 and TRBJ1-5, reads DGGITQSPKYLFRKEGQNVTLSCEQNLNHDAMYWYRQDPGQGLRLIYYSQIVNDFQKGDIAEGYSVSREKKESFPLTVTSAQKNPTAFYLCASSMGRDQPQHFGDGTRLSIL.

The gene calls are TRBV11-2 and TRBJ2-1, with TRBD2 matching over 7 bases. V dropped 3 bases and J dropped 8; count of bases not matched to a gene: 4. CDR3 size: 13 residues. Germline CDR1 reads SGHAT; CDR2 reads FQNNGV. The CDR3 DNA reads as TGTGCCAGCAGCTTGGGGGGGTGGTATGAGCAGTTCTTC. Protein sequence: CASSLGGWYEQFF.

J is TRBJ1-1 and V is TRBV4-1; 7 nucleotides align to TRBD1. Germline lookup yields CDR1 MGHRA and CDR2 YSYEKL. The J segment lost 2 bases and the V segment lost 2 bases, leaving 5 bases of the junction unmatched. This CDR3 contains 15 residues. CDR3: CASSQTGTVNTEAFF. The CDR3 nucleotides read TGCGCCAGCAGCCAAACCGGGACAGTTAACACTGAAGCTTTCTTT.

The gene calls are TRBV9 and TRBJ2-1; 10 bases are shared with TRBD2. From germline, CDR1 is SGDLS and CDR2 YYNGEE. The J segment lost 7 bases and the V segment lost 0 bases, leaving 10 bases of the junction unmatched. This CDR3 has 17 residues. The CDR3: CASSVASSGGLRNEQFF. In DNA, the CDR3 is TGTGCCAGCAGCGTAGCATCTAGCGGGGGCCTGAGGAATGAGCAGTTCTTC.

The chain links TRBV6-4 to TRBJ2-3; 14 nucleotides align to TRBD2. The CDR3 has 14 amino acids. Germline lookup yields CDR1 MRHNA and CDR2 SNTAGT. Losses at the gene ends were 5 bases for V and 11 bases for J; bases not matched to a gene: 6. CDR3 loop: CASSPGLAGVEQYF. In DNA, the CDR3 is TGTGCCAGCAGTCCGGGACTAGCGGGGGTTGAGCAGTATTTT.